The TCR beta chain under discussion was sequenced for a study of blood T cell repertoires in COVID-19. V lost 4 bases and J 2 bases, leaving 15 bases between the germline ends. This CDR3 has 16 residues. Germline V gives CDR1 SNHLY, CDR2 FYNNEI. Using immunoSEQ multiplex PCR, the repertoire was profiled, and TCRdb retains in-frame clones only, with some absent. The sample records roughly 270,000 clones, 65% to 90% being singletons. The source material was peripheral blood. The clonotype comes from a man aged 45-65 years with active or convalescent COVID-19. The chain couples TRBV2 to TRBJ1-5; no definite D call. The CDR3 DNA reads as TGTGCCAGCAGTGCCCCCGGAGGGTTTGGCAATCAGCCCCAGCATTTT. This sequence encodes CASSAPGGFGNQPQHF.